This T cell receptor (beta chain) was recorded in a study of T cells in Graves' hyperthyroidism and ophthalmopathy (dated by TCRdb to between 2018 and 2021). In the study overall: Peripheral blood samples were taken at initial diagnosis, before any treatment was given. To identify TCR V-J signatures that set the groups apart, the researchers used a discovery cohort of roughly 100 patients, made up of around 42 with Graves' ophthalmopathy and 57 with stable Graves' hyperthyroidism. Whether ophthalmopathy could be predicted prospectively was tested in an independent validation cohort made up of about 18 hyperthyroidism patients plus 17 patients who later progressed to ophthalmopathy. For training and testing, the 80 to 100 patients in the discovery cohort were randomly divided in a 7:3 ratio. In six Graves' hyperthyroidism patients, the study also compared T-cell repertoires from thyroid tissue with T-cell repertoires from blood. After blood sampling, hyperthyroidism patients were treated with methimazole at a starting dose of 30 mg daily, and ophthalmopathy patients were treated with high-dose intravenous methylprednisolone. TCR Vbeta CDR3 sequencing of 130 to 150 peripheral blood samples (under 45 ophthalmopathy, around 80 hyperthyroidism and approximately 17 progressor patients) is reported in the paper.

What the study reported, not specific to this receptor: A 13 V-J signature model separated ophthalmopathy from stable hyperthyroidism, with just over 85% sensitivity and approximately 81% specificity in cross-validation and 80%/75% in testing. Most expanded thyroid clonotypes (frequency above 0.001) were also detected in blood, a finding suggesting that blood repertoires may reflect thyroid immune responses. No statistical method was used to set the sample size in advance, and investigators knew the group allocation. In validation, progression to ophthalmopathy was predicted by the model with 65% to 71% sensitivity and about 72% specificity, a median of around 5.9 months before onset.

Ends trimmed: V by 5 bases, J by 4 bases; bases unmatched to a gene: 5. Looking up the germline V gene yields CDR1 SGHTA and CDR2 FQGNSA. The CDR3 holds 13 amino acids from the cysteine to the valine. Of the read, only the CDR3 DNA is kept; its 39 bases are in frame from base 1. The TCR beta CDR3 regions were amplified from RNA transcripts. The TCR CDR3 was subjected to a first round of RT-PCR using the HTBI primer set and the Qiagen OneStep RT-PCR kit. Libraries were constructed in a second round of multiplex PCR, after which size selection and purification were carried out. Paired-end sequencing of the libraries was performed with 100 bp reads on an Illumina HiSeq2000. On the authors' methods: SOAPnuke was used to process the raw data, removing reads that contained adapters or uncalled bases, had a mean Phred below 15, or lacked an exact match to the constant primer or identifier. High-quality paired reads were merged using COPE v1.2.5, and each unique nucleotide sequence was defined as a clonotype. Clonotypes were aligned to IMGT TRBV, TRBD and TRBJ reference segments using MiTCR v1.1. Analysis was restricted to V-J combinations with a frequency above 0.0001, which covered roughly 99% of repertoires. The TCS score was defined as the ratio of F50 (clonal expansion) to E x V (chaos), calculated using BLOSUM62-based TCRdist between CDR3 peptides within each V-J. Welch's t-statistics and random forest reduced around 550 V-J features to around 14, which were used in a naive Bayes classifier (R e1071). In TCRdb, the public reads were trimmed at Q25 with fastp and aligned with MiXCR, with productive beta chains retained. One record per CDR3 amino acid sequence lists the most common genes and DNA. These V and J calls originate from TCRdb's pipeline instead of the authors' own analysis. In this sample the table shows about 480,000 distinct CDR3 sequences, approximately 15% of which occur a single time. Clones ranked in the top ten supply 15% to 20% of the sample.

In this sample, this clonotype turned up many times. Its binding antigen is unknown. There are no base qualities to consult, and no much larger clone falls within one base. Stable Graves' hyperthyroidism was defined as no progression to ophthalmopathy during 18 months of follow-up. Hyperthyroidism patients were newly diagnosed, had a disease duration of under 2 months, and were aged 18 to 65 years. Exclusion was applied to patients with uncontrolled infections, other autoimmune diseases, pregnancy or lactation. Diagnoses relied on clinical symptoms, serum thyroxine and TRAb, thyroid ultrasound and orbital computed tomography. PBMCs were separated from 10 ml of fresh peripheral blood using Ficoll-Paque density gradient centrifugation. Total RNA was extracted using Trizol reagent, and RNA quality was assessed on an Agilent 2100 Bioanalyzer.

Sequencing input: blood. This TCR was sampled from a woman between 18 and 29 years old with Graves' hyperthyroidism. In this chain, TRBV7-2 is recombined with TRBJ2-7, and 7 junctional nucleotides match TRBD2. The DNA sequence reads TGTGCCAGCAGCCTACGGGGGGTTTACGAGCAGTACGTC. The encoded protein is CASSLRGVYEQYV.